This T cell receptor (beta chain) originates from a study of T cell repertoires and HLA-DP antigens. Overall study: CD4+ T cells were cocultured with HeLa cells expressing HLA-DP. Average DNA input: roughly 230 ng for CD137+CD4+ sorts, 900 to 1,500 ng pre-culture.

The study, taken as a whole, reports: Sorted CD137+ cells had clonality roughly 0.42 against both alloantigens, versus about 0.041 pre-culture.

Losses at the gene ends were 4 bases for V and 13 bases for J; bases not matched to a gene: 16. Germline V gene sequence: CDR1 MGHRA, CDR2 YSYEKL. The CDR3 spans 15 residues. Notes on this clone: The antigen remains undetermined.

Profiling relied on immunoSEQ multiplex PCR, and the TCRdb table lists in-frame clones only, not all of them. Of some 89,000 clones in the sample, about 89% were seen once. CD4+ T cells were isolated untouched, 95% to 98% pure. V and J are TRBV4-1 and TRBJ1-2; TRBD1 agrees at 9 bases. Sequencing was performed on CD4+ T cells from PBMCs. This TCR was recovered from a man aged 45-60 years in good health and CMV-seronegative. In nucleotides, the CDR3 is TGCGCCAGCAGCCTTGGACCGGGACAGGGACGATTAGGCACCTTC. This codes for CASSLGPGQGRLGTF.